The 5 T cell receptor beta chains below come from one sample, sequenced in a study of T-cell reconstitution after alpha-beta-depleted transplantation in children. A library of TCRbeta sequences, prepared with unique molecular identifiers, was generated. TCRdb fed the PCR reads into MiXCR, producing one record per CDR3 protein. Of approximately 210,000 distinct CDR3 sequences listed, around a sixth are singletons. This material consisted of PBMCs, mostly from graft donor cells, taken 360 days after TCRalphabeta/CD19-depleted stem cell transplant. The source is a male patient aged 2 to 9 who had a stem cell transplant for acute lymphoblastic leukemia, so the T cells may come from the graft donor.

V is TRBV4-2 and J is TRBJ1-1; no reliable D call. Germline V gives CDR1 LGHNA, CDR2 YNFKEQ. There are 17 residues in the CDR3. V was shortened by 4 bases and J by 0 bases, with 18 bases between the two germline ends. In DNA, the CDR3 is TGTGCCAGCAGCCCCCTTACATTAAGACGAATGAACACTGAAGCTTTCTTT. Translated, it gives CASSPLTLRRMNTEAFF.

This clonotype turned up a few times. This chain links TRBV5-1 with TRBJ1-2; D is unresolved. V gave up 2 bases and J gave up 0 bases, with 14 bases separating them. The CDR3 loop spans 16 amino acids. Germline CDR1 is SGHRS and CDR2 is YFSETQ. As DNA, the CDR3 is TGCGCCAGCAGCTTTTCCTCAGCTCCGACTAACTATGGCTACACCTTC. It codes for CASSFSSAPTNYGYTF.

This clonotype was counted between two and nine times. V usage is TRBV27 and J usage is TRBJ2-7; D perhaps matches TRBD1 (6 bases). CDR3 size: 14 residues. Germline V gene data show CDR1 as MNHEY and CDR2 as SMNVEV (reference sequence). Trimming left V 3 bases short and J 2 bases short, with 11 bases between. Here the CDR3 DNA reads TGTGCCAGCAGTTTCCGAGGGGGAGCCTACGAGCAGTACTTC. Encoded protein: CASSFRGGAYEQYF.

This rearrangement joins TRBV4-1 to TRBJ2-5; D is unresolved. Trimming removed 0 bases at V and 4 bases at J, with 6 bases between. CDR1 is MGHRA, CDR2 YSYEKL, per germline. The CDR3 covers 13 residues. This CDR3 is CASSQEWAETQYF. The CDR3 nucleotides read TGCGCCAGCAGCCAAGAGTGGGCAGAGACCCAGTACTTC.

This clonotype has only a few counts. The chain has TRBV11-2 and TRBJ1-6; 7 nucleotides agree with TRBD1. The V and J ends lost 8 bases and 10 bases, in that order; junction bases with no gene match: 14. This CDR3 has 15 residues. Germline V gene data show CDR1 as SGHAT and CDR2 as FQNNGV. CDR3 in DNA: TGTGCCAGCGCCGTCCCTGGACAGGTTGGCTCACCCCTCCACTTT. Its translation is CASAVPGQVGSPLHF.